One sample yielded the 8 T cell receptor beta chains listed below, sequenced in a study of human T cells and chemical hapten exposure. TCRdb re-analysed the RACE reads in MiXCR, keeping a single row per CDR3 protein. There are roughly 90,000 distinct CDR3 sequences in the sample; under 13% occur only once, and roughly 1% lies in the top ten. Time point here: patch test 3, about 24 weeks after DPC sensitization. Treatment defined: therapeutic diphenylcyclopropenone sensitization with weekly scalp DPC. The specimen comprised whole blood, sampled in connection with sensitization to the hapten diphenylcyclopropenone (DPC). The receptor set was obtained from a woman under 40 with alopecia areata. Some clones in this sample may be carry-over from other donors' samples.

There are a few counts of this clonotype. The chain recombines TRBV12-5 with TRBJ2-7, with D perhaps being TRBD1 or TRBD2 (6 bases each). V lost 0 bases and J 0 bases, leaving 18 bases between the germline ends. The length of the CDR3 is 18 residues. From germline, CDR1 is LGHNT and CDR2 FRNRAP. CDR3 in amino acids: CASGLVRRGRVSSYEQYV. The CDR3 DNA is TGTGCTAGTGGTTTGGTACGACGGGGGCGAGTTAGCTCCTACGAGCAGTACGTC.

This clonotype was seen a few times. This chain connects TRBV5-6 to TRBJ1-6; TRBD1 is a possible D gene (6 bases). The CDR3 runs 14 residues. Trimming pared 0 bases from V and 8 bases from J, leaving 9 bases between. Germline loops: CDR1 SGHDT, CDR2 YYEEEE. CDR3 region: CASSLERGDSPLHF. CDR3 nucleotides: TGTGCCAGCAGCTTGGAGAGGGGGGATTCACCCCTCCACTTT.

This clonotype was seen ten or more times. The CDR3 DNA sequence: TGTGCCAGCAGCCCCTCACAGGGGCTTAGCAATCAGCCCCAGCATTTT. Amino acids: CASSPSQGLSNQPQHF. The chain carries TRBV7-9 and TRBJ1-5, with TRBD1 matching 7 bases. The germline CDR1 and CDR2 sequences are SEHNR and FQNEAQ (reference sequence). V was pared by 5 bases and J by 0 bases, with 7 bases of the junction left unmatched. CDR3 length: 16 residues.

This clonotype was counted many times. The chain combines TRBV20-1 with TRBJ2-1; D is uncertain. Germline V gene data show CDR1 as DFQATT and CDR2 as SNEGSKA (reference sequence). The V gene lost 6 bases and the J gene lost 7 bases, with 10 bases spanning the gap. This CDR3 has 11 amino acids. The chain's CDR3 is CSAKYRNEQFF. Here the CDR3 DNA reads TGCAGTGCCAAATATCGGAATGAGCAGTTCTTC.

This chain connects TRBV29-1 to TRBJ2-3; 7 nucleotides align to TRBD2. The CDR3 consists of 15 residues. V lost 7 bases to trimming and J lost 0 bases; unmatched junction nucleotides: 10. CDR1 is SQVTM, CDR2 ANQGSEA, per germline. The CDR3 DNA is TGCAGCGCCCGTCGCGGGGGACCTAGCACAGATACGCAGTATTTT. Translated, it gives CSARRGGPSTDTQYF.

J is TRBJ2-3 and V is TRBV30; TRBD1 agrees at 10 bases. J gave up 4 bases and V 4 bases, and 8 bases lay outside the gene matches. The CDR3 covers 15 residues. From germline, CDR1 is GTSNPN and CDR2 SVGIG (reference sequence). The CDR3 bases are TGTGCCTGGATTCGACAGGGGGCTTTTTCAGATACGCAGTATTTT. Protein: CAWIRQGAFSDTQYF.

In this sample, this clonotype turned up a few times. The V call is TRBV28, the J call TRBJ1-6; a weak D match, TRBD1 (6 bases). The germline V and J ends were trimmed by 7 bases and 4 bases, with 14 bases remaining between them. CDR3 size: 15 residues. Germline V CDR1 and CDR2: MDHEN, SYDVKM. The CDR3 region has the DNA TGTGCCAGCAATGACAGGAGAGGATATAATTCACCCCTCCACTTT. Residues: CASNDRRGYNSPLHF.

At least ten counts were recorded for this clonotype. V gene TRBV7-8 combines with J gene TRBJ2-5, with 10 bases aligning to TRBD2. The CDR3 runs to 14 residues. The germline V gene has CDR1 SGHVS and CDR2 FQNEAQ. The V segment lost 5 bases and the J segment 5 bases; nucleotides outside the gene matches: 5. The CDR3 region is CASSALAGVETQYF. DNA of the CDR3: TGTGCCAGCAGCGCCCTAGCGGGGGTGGAGACCCAGTACTTC.